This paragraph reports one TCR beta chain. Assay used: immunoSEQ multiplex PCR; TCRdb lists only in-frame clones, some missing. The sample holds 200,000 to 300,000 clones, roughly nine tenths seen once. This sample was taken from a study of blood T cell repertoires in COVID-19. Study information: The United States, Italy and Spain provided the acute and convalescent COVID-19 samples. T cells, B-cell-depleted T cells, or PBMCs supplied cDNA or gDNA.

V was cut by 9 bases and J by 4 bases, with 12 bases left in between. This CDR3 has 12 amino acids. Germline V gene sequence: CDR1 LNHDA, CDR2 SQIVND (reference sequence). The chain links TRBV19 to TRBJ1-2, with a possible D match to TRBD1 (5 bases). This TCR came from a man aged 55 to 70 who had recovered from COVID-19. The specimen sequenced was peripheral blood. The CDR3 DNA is TGTGCCAGCAAGACAGACTTCTATGGCTACACCTTC. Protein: CASKTDFYGYTF.